The entry that follows covers one T cell receptor beta chain sequence. This CDR3 contains 13 residues. Trimming took 1 base from V and 4 from J, leaving 7 bases between them. Germline assignment: CDR1 MNHEY and CDR2 SMNVEV (reference sequence). These data belong to a study of shared clonotypes between healthy human individuals. Study details: Each donor's CD4 naive and CD4 memory cells filled three plates apiece, CD8 naive two, and CD8 memory one.

Positively selected for CCR7, the CD45RO-negative cells used as naive CD8 cells excluded terminally differentiated effector memory CD45RA+ cells. Assay: immunoSEQ multiplex PCR; the TCRdb copy retains only in-frame clones and omits some. The table includes some 800,000 clones, around 92% detected once. This chain joins TRBV27 and TRBJ1-1; D unresolved. The TCR comes from a young man in good health. Sequencing used naive CD8+ T cells sorted from blood. CDR3 sequence reads: CASSLYSGTEAFF. The CDR3 DNA follows: TGTGCCAGCAGTTTATATTCCGGCACTGAAGCTTTCTTT.